Below, 32 T cell receptor beta chains from the same sample are listed, as sequenced in a study of T cells in tuberculosis. The repertoire was sequenced with immunoSEQ multiplex PCR; TCRdb's copy has only in-frame clones and lacks some. In the table there are about 34,000 clones, roughly 92% of which are singletons. The specimen sequenced was PBMCs. Receptors were obtained from a donor between 10 and 35 years old with latent tuberculosis or without tuberculosis infection.

This sequence joins TRBV27 and TRBJ2-2; 8 nucleotides align to TRBD1. This CDR3 region has 15 residues. The J segment lost 6 bases and the V segment lost 3 bases, leaving 6 bases of the junction unmatched. Germline lookup yields CDR1 MNHEY and CDR2 SMNVEV (reference sequence). In DNA, the CDR3 is TGTGCCAGCAGTTTCAACTCACAGGGGGCCGGGGAGCTGTTTTTT. Residues: CASSFNSQGAGELFF.

This rearrangement joins TRBV6-6 to TRBJ1-5; the match to TRBD1 covers 7 bases. The ends lost 6 bases at V and 0 bases at J; junction bases unmatched: 5. The CDR3 has 15 amino acids. The germline V gene encodes CDR1 MNHNY and CDR2 SVGAGI (reference sequence). The CDR3: CASSWDSYSNQPQHF. Written as DNA, the CDR3 is TGTGCCAGCAGCTGGGACAGTTATAGCAATCAGCCCCAGCATTTT.

The rearrangement joins TRBV6-1 to TRBJ1-2; 10 nucleotides agree with TRBD1. The trim removed 4 bases at V and 5 bases at J, leaving 7 bases unmatched. The CDR3 sequence is 15 residues long. Germline V gene sequence: CDR1 MNHNS, CDR2 SASEGT. The DNA of the CDR3 is TGTGCCAGCAGTGGACAGGGGGCGCGGGAGTATGGCTACACCTTC. The encoded protein is CASSGQGAREYGYTF.

This chain uses TRBV7-6 with TRBJ1-3; D possibly corresponds to TRBD1 (6 bases). This CDR3 spans 14 amino acids. Trimming left V 2 bases short and J 2 bases short, with 7 bases between. Germline V gene data show CDR1 as SGHVS and CDR2 as FNYEAQ. As DNA, the CDR3 is TGTGCCAGCAGCTTAAGACAGGCTGGAAACACCATATATTTT. As protein: CASSLRQAGNTIYF.

CDR3 sequence: CASTRRGVDYGYTF. CDR3 DNA: TGTGCCAGCACCCGTCGCGGAGTAGACTATGGCTACACCTTC. The chain couples TRBV7-2 to TRBJ1-2; D is unclear. The CDR3 extends over 14 amino acids. V was pared by 7 bases and J by 3 bases, with 15 bases between. Germline values: CDR1 SGHTA, CDR2 FQGNSA.

The genes are TRBV28 and TRBJ2-2; 8 nucleotides align to TRBD1. Germline V gene lookup returns CDR1 MDHEN and CDR2 SYDVKM. After removal of 5 bases from V and 6 bases from J, the junction contained 2 bases not matched to a gene. The CDR3 sequence is 13 residues long. The chain's CDR3 is CASSTGGAGELFF. CDR3 DNA sequence: TGTGCCAGCAGTACAGGGGGTGCCGGGGAGCTGTTTTTT.

This sequence joins TRBV7-2 and TRBJ2-2; possible D gene TRBD2, 5 bases. Germline V lookup: CDR1 SGHTA, CDR2 FQGNSA. Trimming removed 2 bases from V and 6 bases from J, with 10 bases in between. CDR3 length: 14 residues. For the CDR3, the DNA is TGTGCCAGCAGCTTAACCCCCGGGGCCGGGGAGCTGTTTTTT. It specifies CASSLTPGAGELFF. The whole variable domain, remainder taken from reference TRBV7-2 and TRBJ2-2, is GAGVSQSPSNKVTEKGKDVELRCDPISGHTALYWYRQSLGQGLEFLIYFQGNSAPDKSGLPSDRFSAERTGGSVSTLTIQRTQQEDSAVYLCASSLTPGAGELFFGEGSRLTVL.

This chain joins TRBV5-1 and TRBJ2-3; 9 bases map to TRBD2. The V gene end was trimmed by 4 bases and the J gene end by 3 bases; junction bases not matched to a gene: 9. The V gene's germline CDR1 is SGHRS and CDR2 YFSETQ. This CDR3 has 16 residues. Here the CDR3 DNA reads TGCGCCAGCAGCCCCCGGGGTAGCGGGAGAACAGATACGCAGTATTTT. Its protein is CASSPRGSGRTDTQYF.

V usage is TRBV4-1 and J usage is TRBJ1-2; possibly TRBD1 for D (6 bases). Trimming took 4 bases from V and 4 from J, leaving 16 bases between them. Germline CDR1 reads MGHRA; CDR2 reads YSYEKL. The length of the CDR3 is 15 residues. This CDR3 reads CASSPKSDRSYGYTF. The CDR3 nucleotides are TGCGCCAGCAGCCCGAAATCAGACAGGAGCTATGGCTACACCTTC.

This clone was counted a few times. V and J are TRBV5-1 and TRBJ1-2; D is undetermined. CDR3 length equals 14 residues. Trimming stripped 0 bases from V and 6 bases from J, with 12 bases between. Germline CDR1 SGHRS, CDR2 YFSETQ. The DNA for the CDR3 is TGCGCCAGCAGCTTGGATGTCCGGTCGGATGGCTACACCTTC. Translated, it gives CASSLDVRSDGYTF.

The chain uses TRBV5-1 and TRBJ1-2; 11 positions agree with TRBD1. After removal of 5 bases from V and 3 bases from J, the junction contained 9 bases not matched to a gene. Germline values: CDR1 SGHRS, CDR2 YFSETQ. CDR3 size: 16 residues. The CDR3 is CASRSGQGDSHYGYTF. As DNA, the CDR3 is TGCGCCAGCAGGTCGGGACAGGGGGATTCTCACTATGGCTACACCTTC. Full variable domain (remainder filled in from reference TRBV5-1 and TRBJ1-2): KAGVTQTPRYLIKTRGQQVTLSCSPISGHRSVSWYQQTPGQGLQFLFEYFSETQRNKGNFPGRFSGRQFSNSRSEMNVSTLELGDSALYLCASRSGQGDSHYGYTFGSGTRLTVV.

This chain links TRBV14 with TRBJ2-1; 9 nucleotides line up with TRBD1. Per germline, CDR1 SGHDN and CDR2 FVKESK. V lost 3 bases to trimming and J lost 6 bases; unmatched junction nucleotides: 6. This CDR3 spans 15 amino acids. CDR3 loop: CASSQYRGRPNEQFF. For the CDR3, the DNA is TGTGCCAGCAGCCAGTACAGGGGGCGCCCCAATGAGCAGTTCTTC.

The chain is built from TRBV5-1 and TRBJ2-7, with 11 bases that match TRBD1. From germline, CDR1 is SGHRS and CDR2 YFSETQ. There are 15 residues in the CDR3. V lost 4 bases, J lost 1 base, and 4 bases stayed unmatched. This CDR3 is CASSIRDRGSYEQYF. CDR3 DNA sequence: TGCGCCAGCAGCATAAGGGACAGGGGGTCCTACGAGCAGTACTTC.

This chain connects TRBV28 to TRBJ2-7, with 8 bases identical to TRBD1. The ends lost 4 bases at V and 4 bases at J; junction bases unmatched: 18. The CDR3 covers 18 residues. Germline-derived CDR1 and CDR2 are MDHEN and SYDVKM. CDR3 amino acids: CASSSTFTGQGRRYEQYF. DNA for the CDR3: TGTGCCAGCAGTTCAACTTTTACTGGACAGGGTAGGCGATACGAGCAGTACTTC. Complete variable domain (other parts from reference TRBV28 and TRBJ2-7): DVKVTQSSRYLVKRTGEKVFLECVQDMDHENMFWYRQDPGLGLRLIYFSYDVKMKEKGDIPEGYSVSREKKERFSLILESASTNQTSMYLCASSSTFTGQGRRYEQYFGPGTRLTVT.

V is TRBV7-9 and J is TRBJ2-5; D remains unclear. Germline assignment: CDR1 SEHNR and CDR2 FQNEAQ (reference sequence). CDR3 length: 11 amino acids. V dropped 1 base and J dropped 7 bases, with 4 bases sitting between them. CDR3 nucleotides: TGTGCCAGCAGCTTAGGAGTGACCCAGTACTTC. This sequence encodes CASSLGVTQYF.

The chain has TRBV5-8 and TRBJ2-3; 10 bases match TRBD2. CDR1 is SGHTS, CDR2 YDEGEE, per germline. The CDR3 has 16 residues. Losses at the gene ends were 2 bases for V and 10 bases for J; bases not matched to a gene: 13. The CDR3 DNA reads as TGTGCCAGCAGCTTCCCTAGCGGGAGAAGTGGGGATGCGCAGTATTTT. Amino acids: CASSFPSGRSGDAQYF.

The chain uses TRBV28 and TRBJ1-2; perhaps TRBD1 as D (6 bases). The V gene lost 6 bases and the J gene lost 4 bases, with 6 bases spanning the gap. The CDR3 is 11 amino acids. The germline V gene encodes CDR1 MDHEN and CDR2 SYDVKM. CDR3 coding DNA: TGTGCCAGCAGGGACAGCTATGGCTACACCTTC. Translated: CASRDSYGYTF.

The rearrangement uses TRBV5-1 and TRBJ2-7, with 7 bases fitting TRBD2. The CDR3 extends over 15 amino acids. The V and J ends lost 0 bases and 6 bases, in that order; junction bases with no gene match: 9. The V gene's germline CDR1 is SGHRS and CDR2 YFSETQ. The CDR3 DNA sequence: TGCGCCAGCAGCTTGGCAGGCGGGGGAGCTGGCGAGCAGTACTTC. It is translated as CASSLAGGGAGEQYF.

The CDR3 sequence is CASSPLSGGYTF. The CDR3 DNA reads as TGTGCCAGCAGTCCCCTCTCGGGTGGCTACACCTTC. The genes are TRBV28 and TRBJ1-2; unclear D gene. In germline, CDR1 is MDHEN, CDR2 SYDVKM. Trimming left V 5 bases short and J 7 bases short, with 11 bases between. CDR3 size: 12 residues.

V is TRBV7-9 and J is TRBJ1-1; D is undetermined. Germline assignment: CDR1 SEHNR and CDR2 FQNEAQ (reference sequence). Trimming took off 5 bases at V and 0 bases at J, with 7 bases between the two ends. This CDR3 is built from 13 residues. The CDR3 sequence is CASSLTVNTEAFF. CDR3 DNA: TGTGCCAGCAGCCTCACAGTGAACACTGAAGCTTTCTTT.

The chain employs TRBV11-3 and TRBJ2-5; TRBD1 agrees at 7 bases. CDR1 is SGHNT and CDR2 is YENEEA in the germline V gene. V shed 5 bases, J shed 5 bases, and the junction held 8 bases outside the gene matches. The CDR3 totals 14 residues. This chain's CDR3 is CASSVRQGVETQYF. In DNA, the CDR3 is TGTGCCAGCAGCGTCAGGCAGGGGGTTGAGACCCAGTACTTC.

This rearrangement joins TRBV19 to TRBJ2-7, with D perhaps matching TRBD1 (7 bases). Germline CDR1 reads LNHDA; CDR2 reads SQIVND (reference sequence). Trimming cost V 10 bases and J 4 bases, with 23 bases left between them. The CDR3 is made up of 15 amino acids. CDR3 DNA: TGTGCCACCTCATGGGGGGCAGGGGGTCGGTACGAGCAGTACTTC. It encodes CATSWGAGGRYEQYF.

The rearrangement links TRBV5-5 to TRBJ1-5; 9 bases map to TRBD1. The V gene's germline CDR1 is SGHKS and CDR2 YYEKEE (reference sequence). The CDR3 consists of 15 residues. Germline trimming cut 4 bases from V and 9 bases from J; bases unmatched to any gene: 11. CDR3 bases: TGTGCCAGCAGCGCGGACAGGGGCGACCTTTGGCCCCAGCATTTT. The encoded protein is CASSADRGDLWPQHF. Variable domain in full (rest from reference TRBV5-5 and TRBJ1-5): DAGVTQSPTHLIKTRGQQVTLRCSPISGHKSVSWYQQVLGQGPQFIFQYYEKEERGRGNFPDRFSARQFPNYSSELNVNALLLGDSALYLCASSADRGDLWPQHFGDGTRLSIL.

V gene TRBV28 combines with J gene TRBJ1-5; D gene uncertain. Germline V gives CDR1 MDHEN, CDR2 SYDVKM. The CDR3 covers 15 residues. Trimming left V 3 bases short and J 5 bases short, with 14 bases between. The CDR3 bases are TGTGCCAGCAGTTTCCATCAACTAACTGATCAGCCCCAGCATTTT. This codes for CASSFHQLTDQPQHF.

The chain links TRBV18 to TRBJ2-2, with TRBD2 identical over 10 bases. This CDR3 is built from 16 residues. Germline values: CDR1 KGHSH, CDR2 LQKENI. The J segment lost 7 bases and the V segment lost 1 base, leaving 6 bases of the junction unmatched. For the CDR3, the DNA is TGTGCCAGCTCACCACGGAGCGGGAGGGCCAACGGGGAGCTGTTTTTT. Translation gives CASSPRSGRANGELFF.

The V gene is TRBV6-1, the J gene TRBJ2-7, with 7 positions matching TRBD1. The CDR3 totals 14 residues. The V gene's germline CDR1 is MNHNS and CDR2 SASEGT. With 6 bases clipped from V and 5 bases from J, the junction kept 10 bases outside the gene matches. CDR3 residues: CASSALTGNHEQYF. CDR3 bases: TGTGCCAGCAGCGCACTGACAGGGAACCACGAGCAGTACTTC.

This sequence joins TRBV4-3 and TRBJ1-1; no definite D call. The germline gives CDR1 LGHNA, CDR2 YSLEER. The V and J ends lost 4 bases and 3 bases respectively, with 9 bases between them. CDR3 length: 13 residues. DNA for the CDR3: TGCGCCAGCAGCCCCGATCCGGACACTGAAGCTTTCTTT. Translation: CASSPDPDTEAFF.

The chain has TRBV6-5 and TRBJ2-5; TRBD2 matches at 8 bases. Unmatched junction bases numbered 6, after V lost 6 bases and J lost 3 bases. The CDR3 is 14 amino acids. CDR1 and CDR2 from the germline V gene are MNHEY and SVGAGI. The CDR3 loop is CASSNPGREETQYF. For the CDR3, the DNA is TGTGCCAGCAGCAATCCCGGGAGGGAAGAGACCCAGTACTTC.

The V gene is TRBV7-9, the J gene TRBJ2-7, with D unresolved. CDR3 length: 11 amino acids. The germline V and J ends were trimmed by 2 bases and 5 bases, with 4 bases remaining between them. In germline, CDR1 is SEHNR, CDR2 FQNEAQ (reference sequence). Here the CDR3 reads CASSLYNEQYF. The CDR3 coding sequence is TGTGCCAGCAGCTTATACAACGAGCAGTACTTC.

The chain carries TRBV5-1 and TRBJ2-7; a possible D gene is TRBD1 (6 bases). The CDR3 runs to 15 residues. Germline loops: CDR1 SGHRS, CDR2 YFSETQ. V dropped 1 base and J dropped 3 bases, with 14 bases sitting between them. The CDR3 here is CASSLSSGEHYEQYF. DNA of the CDR3: TGCGCCAGCAGCTTGTCTTCAGGGGAGCACTACGAGCAGTACTTC.

The gene calls are TRBV5-4 and TRBJ1-3; D perhaps matches TRBD1 (6 bases). The V and J ends lost 0 bases and 8 bases respectively, with 12 bases between them. Germline assignment: CDR1 SGHNT and CDR2 YYREEE (reference sequence). The CDR3 is 14 amino acids. DNA of the CDR3: TGTGCCAGCAGCTTGGAACAGGGAAGGGACACCATATATTTT. The encoded protein is CASSLEQGRDTIYF.

The chain combines TRBV28 with TRBJ2-7, with 7 bases aligning to TRBD1. CDR3 length: 15 residues. Per germline, CDR1 MDHEN and CDR2 SYDVKM. The trim removed 1 base at V and 4 bases at J, leaving 7 bases unmatched. The CDR3 DNA reads TGTGCCAGCAGTTTATTTTGGACAGGAGGTTACGAGCAGTACTTC. Protein product: CASSLFWTGGYEQYF.